A selection of T cell receptor beta chains follows, all from one sample in a study of T cell repertoires in cytomegalovirus infection. TCRdb used MiXCR to reprocess the reads, holding one entry per CDR3 protein. The sample has 650,000 to 900,000 distinct CDR3 sequences, roughly 28% seen once; the top ten hold 13%. No antigens are known for them. Specimen: cultured CD8+ T cells from PBMCs, collected from culture after CMV antigen stimulation. The receptor source for this set is a human donor in good health (CMV status not recorded). Some clones in this sample may be carry-over from other donors' samples. Each CDR3 is given without its conserved first and last residue.

V gene: TRBV7-6; J gene: TRBJ2-1; CDR3 protein: ASSLEQAGGQGEQF
V gene: TRBV6-5; J gene: TRBJ2-5; CDR3 protein: ASSYSSYRALQETQY
V gene: TRBV19; J gene: TRBJ1-5; CDR3 protein: ASLGTSYSNQPQH
V gene: TRBV5-1; J gene: TRBJ2-3; CDR3 protein: ASSPYGPLGVDTQY
V gene: TRBV7-2; J gene: TRBJ2-1; CDR3 protein: ASSLVVYYNEQF
V gene: TRBV6-6; J gene: TRBJ2-1; CDR3 protein: ASLTEAADHEQF
V gene: TRBV11-2; J gene: TRBJ1-5; CDR3 protein: ASSLRRPGQGEPNQPQH
V gene: TRBV27; J gene: TRBJ2-2; CDR3 protein: ASSLSIGTANTGELF
V gene: TRBV19; J gene: TRBJ2-2; CDR3 protein: ASSISRGISGTGELF
V gene: TRBV12-3/TRBV12-4; J gene: TRBJ2-5; CDR3 protein: ASSLEFSGFKETQY
V gene: TRBV5-1; J gene: TRBJ2-6; CDR3 protein: ASSPKDRGDLT
V gene: TRBV29-1; J gene: TRBJ2-5; CDR3 protein: SVEDGVLGTQY
V gene: TRBV20-1; J gene: TRBJ2-3; CDR3 protein: SARVLDLVDTQY
V gene: TRBV12-3/TRBV12-4; J gene: TRBJ2-1; CDR3 protein: ASSLGDPDYNEQF
V gene: TRBV7-3; J gene: TRBJ2-5; CDR3 protein: ASSLTPLRGGPQETQY
V gene: TRBV4-1; J gene: TRBJ2-7; CDR3 protein: ASSQGDSSSYEQY
V gene: TRBV19; J gene: TRBJ1-2; CDR3 protein: ASSIGPKGGRGGYT
V gene: TRBV6-6; J gene: TRBJ2-6; CDR3 protein: ASTGTGGSGANVLT
V gene: TRBV7-6; J gene: TRBJ2-3; CDR3 protein: ASNLVSGGAADTQY
V gene: TRBV7-2; J gene: TRBJ2-7; CDR3 protein: ASSITPAYEQY
V gene: TRBV4-3; J gene: TRBJ1-5; CDR3 protein: ASSQGRGESQPQH
V gene: TRBV6-6; J gene: TRBJ1-2; CDR3 protein: ASSYSTSTGTGGSGYT
V gene: TRBV12-3/TRBV12-4; J gene: TRBJ1-1; CDR3 protein: ASRGQGGTEAF
V gene: TRBV28; J gene: TRBJ1-5; CDR3 protein: ASILDRDSNQPQH
V gene: TRBV4-1; J gene: TRBJ1-1; CDR3 protein: ASSQDRGPGTEAF
V gene: TRBV15; J gene: TRBJ2-1; CDR3 protein: ATSRDHRGIEQF
V gene: TRBV7-9; J gene: TRBJ2-2; CDR3 protein: ASSLGQARVTGELF
V gene: TRBV27; J gene: TRBJ2-5; CDR3 protein: ASSLQYPETQY
V gene: TRBV28; J gene: TRBJ2-1; CDR3 protein: ASSPRTSGGGGSYNEQF
V gene: TRBV3-1; J gene: TRBJ2-3; CDR3 protein: ASSQGLAPDTQY
V gene: TRBV6-4; J gene: TRBJ1-5; CDR3 protein: ASSDFGTGVGNQPQH
V gene: TRBV7-9; J gene: TRBJ2-5; CDR3 protein: ASRTGEETQY
V gene: TRBV28; J gene: TRBJ1-1; CDR3 protein: ASIMYTEAF
V gene: TRBV6-5; J gene: TRBJ1-1; CDR3 protein: ASSLAGAGVIVGTEAF
V gene: TRBV6-6; J gene: TRBJ2-2; CDR3 protein: ASSYSVTGGDTGELF
V gene: TRBV11-2; J gene: TRBJ2-7; CDR3 protein: ASSSGRPLEQY
V gene: TRBV15; J gene: TRBJ2-1; CDR3 protein: ATSRTGSNEQF
V gene: TRBV5-1; J gene: TRBJ2-1; CDR3 protein: ASGETSALDEQF
V gene: TRBV6-2/TRBV6-3; J gene: TRBJ2-1; CDR3 protein: ASSTDRVPYNEQF
V gene: TRBV9; J gene: TRBJ1-1; CDR3 protein: ASSVVQGETEAF
V gene: TRBV27; J gene: TRBJ1-5; CDR3 protein: ASSTGAYSNQPQH
V gene: TRBV7-2; J gene: TRBJ1-1; CDR3 protein: ASSVQAGDTEAF
V gene: TRBV27; J gene: TRBJ2-2; CDR3 protein: ASSIGGSGPMNTGELF
V gene: TRBV28; J gene: TRBJ2-3; CDR3 protein: ASSPGLMQDTQY
V gene: TRBV4-2; J gene: TRBJ2-7; CDR3 protein: ASSQEGEGSSYEQY
V gene: TRBV6-1; J gene: TRBJ2-7; CDR3 protein: ASSNGSGTYEQY
V gene: TRBV7-9; J gene: TRBJ2-3; CDR3 protein: ASSFPLAGLLLTDTQY
V gene: TRBV28; J gene: TRBJ2-5; CDR3 protein: ASSLTRKEKETQY
V gene: TRBV7-9; J gene: TRBJ2-3; CDR3 protein: ASTDIEGEGDTDTQY
V gene: TRBV7-8; J gene: TRBJ2-2; CDR3 protein: ASSLEAGTGELF
V gene: TRBV12-3/TRBV12-4; J gene: TRBJ2-1; CDR3 protein: ASGLRNEQF
V gene: TRBV7-9; J gene: TRBJ1-2; CDR3 protein: ASSFQNNYGYT
V gene: TRBV6-1; J gene: TRBJ1-2; CDR3 protein: ASTPGLRDYGYT
V gene: TRBV12-3/TRBV12-4; J gene: TRBJ2-3; CDR3 protein: ASSFVGGWDTQY
V gene: TRBV10-3; J gene: TRBJ2-7; CDR3 protein: AISESSYTGQGTFYEQY
V gene: TRBV4-2; J gene: TRBJ2-5; CDR3 protein: ASSQESATRQETQY
V gene: TRBV15; J gene: TRBJ2-7; CDR3 protein: ATSRDADSSYEQY